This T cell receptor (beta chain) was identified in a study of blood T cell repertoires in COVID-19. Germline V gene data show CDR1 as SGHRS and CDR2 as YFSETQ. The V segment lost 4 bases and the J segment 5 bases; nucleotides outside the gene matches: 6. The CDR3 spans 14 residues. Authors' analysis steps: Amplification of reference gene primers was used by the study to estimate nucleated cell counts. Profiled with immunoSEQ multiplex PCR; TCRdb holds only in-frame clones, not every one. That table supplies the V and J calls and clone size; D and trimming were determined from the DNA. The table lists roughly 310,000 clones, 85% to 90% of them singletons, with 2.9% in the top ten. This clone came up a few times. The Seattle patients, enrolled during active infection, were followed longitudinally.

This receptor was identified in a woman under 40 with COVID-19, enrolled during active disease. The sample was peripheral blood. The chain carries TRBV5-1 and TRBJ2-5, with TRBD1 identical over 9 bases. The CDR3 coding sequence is TGCGCCAGCAGCCCGGGACAGGGACGGGAGACCCAGTACTTC. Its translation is CASSPGQGRETQYF.